The sequence of this TCR beta chain was determined in a study of blood T cell repertoires in COVID-19 (dated by TCRdb to about 2020). Study-level background: Collaborator samples came from the United States, Italy and Spain and covered acute and convalescent phases of COVID-19. The prospective study material was composed of cDNA or gDNA derived from T cells, B-cell-depleted T cells, or PBMCs. Deeply sampled blood TCRbeta repertoires from subjects exposed to, actively infected with, or recovered from COVID-19 were included in the dataset. A freely available public database, intended as a resource for researchers studying the immune response to SARS-CoV-2, is where the repertoires were released. The samples were drawn from two sources: the first 160 participants of the ongoing ImmuneRACE study, and 1,200 or so subjects contributed by 6 global collaborators. The sample metadata nearly always contained a de-identified subject ID, COVID-19 status, age in years and sex. Where available, HLA class I and class II types were obtained from metadata supplied by the sample provider rather than from assay-based typing. Overall results and qualifications from the work: The amount of clinical and demographic metadata varied by source and participant and was provided uncurated.

TCRbeta CDR3 regions were amplified from genomic DNA by means of the immunoSEQ Assay, a bias-controlled multiplex PCR. The study's own analysis went as follows. Nucleated cell counts per sample were estimated from amplification of reference gene primers within the assay. To quantify the absolute abundance of each unique TCRbeta CDR3 rearrangement, sequence reads were collapsed and filtered. Productive Simpson clonality was computed per sample as the square root of Simpson's diversity index over productive rearrangements. Entries here come from immuneACCESS through TCRdb and include only in-frame sequences with V and J called. Some clones fail to appear in such tables; in the studies checked, an unresolved V gene covers under half of the shortfall, and the cause of the remainder is unknown. That table supplies the V and J calls and clone size; D and trimming were determined from the DNA. For this sample the table gives some 180,000 clones, of which about 70% were detected only once. The ten largest clones represent roughly 8.7% of the sample.

This clone has a single count. Its target antigen remains unknown. One base away there is no much larger clone; base qualities are not given. Whole blood was collected in K2EDTA tubes by collaborating institutions according to the institutions' own protocols. Collaborator samples were shipped for TCRbeta analysis as frozen whole blood, isolated PBMCs, or DNA extracted from either sample type. The sample was peripheral blood. The receptor was derived from a woman aged 50 to 60 with active or convalescent COVID-19.

The nucleotides are TGTGCCAGCAGCTTAGCGCTTCCGGGATTGGAGACCCAGTACTTC. The resulting protein is CASSLALPGLETQYF. Recombination linked TRBV7-9 to TRBJ2-5; a tentative D call is TRBD2 (5 bases match). V loses 0 bases, J loses 5 bases, and the germline ends lie 13 bases apart. Sequences SEHNR (CDR1) and FQNEAQ (CDR2) are obtained from the germline V gene (reference sequence). The CDR3 numbers 15 residues from cysteine through phenylalanine. Just the 45-base CDR3 DNA is kept, in frame starting at base 1.